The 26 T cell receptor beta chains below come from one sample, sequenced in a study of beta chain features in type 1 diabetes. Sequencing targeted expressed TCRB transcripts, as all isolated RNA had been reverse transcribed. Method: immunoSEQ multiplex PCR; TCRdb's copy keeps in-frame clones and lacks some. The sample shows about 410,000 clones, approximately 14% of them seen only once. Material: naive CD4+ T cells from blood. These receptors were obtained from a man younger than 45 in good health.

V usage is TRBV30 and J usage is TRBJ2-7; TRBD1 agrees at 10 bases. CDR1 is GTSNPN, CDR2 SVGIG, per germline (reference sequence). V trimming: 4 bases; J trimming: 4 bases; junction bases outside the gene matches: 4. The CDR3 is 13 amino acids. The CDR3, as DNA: TGTGCCTGGAACGCGGGACAGGGGTACGAGCAGTACGTC. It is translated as CAWNAGQGYEQYV.

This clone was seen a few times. CDR3 nucleotides: TGTGCCAGCAGCTTCCAACTTACAGATACGCAGTATTTT. The encoded protein is CASSFQLTDTQYF. The genes are TRBV5-4 and TRBJ2-3; the D is unclear. V shed 2 bases and J shed 3 bases, with 7 bases lying between them. Per the germline V gene, CDR1 is SGHNT and CDR2 is YYREEE (reference sequence). The CDR3 is 13 residues long.

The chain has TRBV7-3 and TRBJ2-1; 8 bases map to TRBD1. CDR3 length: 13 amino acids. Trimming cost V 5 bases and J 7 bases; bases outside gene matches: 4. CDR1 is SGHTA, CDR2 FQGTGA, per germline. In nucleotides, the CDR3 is TGTGCCAGCAGCGAGGACAGGGTTAATGAGCAGTTCTTC. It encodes CASSEDRVNEQFF.

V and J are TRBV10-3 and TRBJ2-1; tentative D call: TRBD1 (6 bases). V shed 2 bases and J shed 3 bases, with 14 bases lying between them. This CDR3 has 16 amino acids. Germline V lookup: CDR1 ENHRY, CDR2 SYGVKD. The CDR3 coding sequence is TGTGCCATCAGTGAGGCCGGACAGAGAATCTACAATGAGCAGTTCTTC. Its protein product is CAISEAGQRIYNEQFF.

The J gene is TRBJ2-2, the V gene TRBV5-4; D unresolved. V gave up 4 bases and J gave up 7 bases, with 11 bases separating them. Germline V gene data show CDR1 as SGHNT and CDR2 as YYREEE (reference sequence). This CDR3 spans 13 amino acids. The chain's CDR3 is CASSRENGGELFF. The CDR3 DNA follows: TGTGCCAGCAGCCGCGAGAACGGCGGGGAGCTGTTTTTT. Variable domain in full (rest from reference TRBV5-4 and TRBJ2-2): ETGVTQSPTHLIKTRGQQVTLRCSSQSGHNTVSWYQQALGQGPQFIFQYYREEENGRGNFPPRFSGLQFPNYSSELNVNALELDDSALYLCASSRENGGELFFGEGSRLTVL.

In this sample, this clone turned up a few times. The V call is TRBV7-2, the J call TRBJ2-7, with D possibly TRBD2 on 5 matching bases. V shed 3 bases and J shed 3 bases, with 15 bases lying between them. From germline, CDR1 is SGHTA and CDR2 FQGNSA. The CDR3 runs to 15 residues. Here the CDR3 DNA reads TGTGCCAGCAGCTTTGGGCCGAGGGATTACTACGAGCAGTACGTC. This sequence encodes CASSFGPRDYYEQYV.

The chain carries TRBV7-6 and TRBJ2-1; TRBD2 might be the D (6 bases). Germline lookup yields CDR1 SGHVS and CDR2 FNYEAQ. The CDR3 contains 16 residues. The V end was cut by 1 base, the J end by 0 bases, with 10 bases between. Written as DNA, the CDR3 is TGTGCCAGCAGCTTAGTGGGGGGAGACTCCTACAATGAGCAGTTCTTC. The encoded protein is CASSLVGGDSYNEQFF.

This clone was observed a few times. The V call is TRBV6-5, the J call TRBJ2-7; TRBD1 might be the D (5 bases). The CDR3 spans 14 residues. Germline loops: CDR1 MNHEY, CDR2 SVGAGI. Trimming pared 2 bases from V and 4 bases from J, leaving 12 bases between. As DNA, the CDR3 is TGTGCCAGCAGTTACGCAGGGTTAAGTTACGAGCAGTACGTC. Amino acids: CASSYAGLSYEQYV.

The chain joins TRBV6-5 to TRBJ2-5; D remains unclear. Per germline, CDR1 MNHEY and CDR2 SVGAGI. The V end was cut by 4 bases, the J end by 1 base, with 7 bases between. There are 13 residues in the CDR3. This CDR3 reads CASSFQIQETQYF. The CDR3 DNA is TGTGCCAGCAGTTTTCAGATCCAAGAGACCCAGTACTTC.

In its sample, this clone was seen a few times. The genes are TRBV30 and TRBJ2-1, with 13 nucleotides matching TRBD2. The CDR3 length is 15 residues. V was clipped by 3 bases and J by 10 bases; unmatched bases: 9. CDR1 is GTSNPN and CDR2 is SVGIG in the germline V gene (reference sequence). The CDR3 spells CAWRGTSGIFGEQFF. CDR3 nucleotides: TGTGCCTGGAGGGGGACTAGCGGGATCTTCGGCGAGCAGTTCTTC.

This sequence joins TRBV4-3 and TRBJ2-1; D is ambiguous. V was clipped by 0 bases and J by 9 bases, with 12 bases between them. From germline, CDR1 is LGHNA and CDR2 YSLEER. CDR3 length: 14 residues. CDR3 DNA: TGCGCCAGCAGCCAAGACGTCAGTCGGAGTGAGCAGTTCTTC. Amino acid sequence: CASSQDVSRSEQFF.

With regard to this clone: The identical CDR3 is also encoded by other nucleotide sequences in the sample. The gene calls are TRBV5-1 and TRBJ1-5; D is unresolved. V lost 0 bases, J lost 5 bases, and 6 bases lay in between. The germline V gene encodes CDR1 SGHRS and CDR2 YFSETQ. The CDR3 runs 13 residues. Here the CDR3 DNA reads TGCGCCAGCAGCTTGGCCGGGGATCAGCCCCAGCATTTT. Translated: CASSLAGDQPQHF.

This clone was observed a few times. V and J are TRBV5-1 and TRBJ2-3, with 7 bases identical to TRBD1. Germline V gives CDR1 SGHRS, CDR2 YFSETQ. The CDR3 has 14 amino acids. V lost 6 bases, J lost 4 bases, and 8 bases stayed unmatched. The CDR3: CASNRDSSPDTQYF. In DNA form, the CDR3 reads TGCGCCAGCAACCGGGACAGTTCCCCAGATACGCAGTATTTT. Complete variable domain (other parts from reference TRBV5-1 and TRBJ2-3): KAGVTQTPRYLIKTRGQQVTLSCSPISGHRSVSWYQQTPGQGLQFLFEYFSETQRNKGNFPGRFSGRQFSNSRSEMNVSTLELGDSALYLCASNRDSSPDTQYFGPGTRLTVL.

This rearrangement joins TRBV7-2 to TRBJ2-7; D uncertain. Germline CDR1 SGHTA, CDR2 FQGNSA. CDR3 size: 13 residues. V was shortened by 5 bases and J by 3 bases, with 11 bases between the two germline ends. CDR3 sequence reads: CASSERTNYEQYF. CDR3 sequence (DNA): TGTGCCAGCAGCGAAAGGACCAACTACGAGCAGTACTTC.

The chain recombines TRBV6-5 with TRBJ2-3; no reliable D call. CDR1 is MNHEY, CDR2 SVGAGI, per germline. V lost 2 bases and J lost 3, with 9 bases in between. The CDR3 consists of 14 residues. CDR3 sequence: CASSYDAWTDTQYF. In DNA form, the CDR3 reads TGTGCCAGCAGTTACGACGCGTGGACAGATACGCAGTATTTT.

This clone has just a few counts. CDR3 amino acids: CASSVAQGVYGYTF. DNA for the CDR3: TGTGCCAGCAGCGTAGCACAGGGGGTTTATGGCTACACCTTC. This chain joins TRBV5-4 and TRBJ1-2; 8 bases match TRBD1. Germline V gene data show CDR1 as SGHNT and CDR2 as YYREEE (reference sequence). The trim removed 4 bases at V and 5 bases at J, leaving 7 bases unmatched. This CDR3 contains 14 residues.

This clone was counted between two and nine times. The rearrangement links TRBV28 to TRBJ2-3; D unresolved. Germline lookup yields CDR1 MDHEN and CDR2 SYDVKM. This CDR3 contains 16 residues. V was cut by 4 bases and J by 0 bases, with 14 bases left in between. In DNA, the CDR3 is TGTGCCAGCAGTTCAACCCTGGATGGAAGCACAGATACGCAGTATTTT. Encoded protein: CASSSTLDGSTDTQYF.

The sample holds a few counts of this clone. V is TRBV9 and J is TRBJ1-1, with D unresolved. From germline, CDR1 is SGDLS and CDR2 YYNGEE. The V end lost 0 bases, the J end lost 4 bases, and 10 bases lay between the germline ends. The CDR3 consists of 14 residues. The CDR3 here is CASSVVAHGTEAFF. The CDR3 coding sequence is TGTGCCAGCAGCGTAGTGGCCCACGGCACTGAAGCTTTCTTT.

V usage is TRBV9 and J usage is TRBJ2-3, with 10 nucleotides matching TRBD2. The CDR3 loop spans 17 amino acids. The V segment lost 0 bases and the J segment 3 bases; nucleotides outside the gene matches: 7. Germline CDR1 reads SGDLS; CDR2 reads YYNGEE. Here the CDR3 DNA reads TGTGCCAGCAGCGTAGATATTAGCGGGGGGCCGACAGATACGCAGTATTTT. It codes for CASSVDISGGPTDTQYF.

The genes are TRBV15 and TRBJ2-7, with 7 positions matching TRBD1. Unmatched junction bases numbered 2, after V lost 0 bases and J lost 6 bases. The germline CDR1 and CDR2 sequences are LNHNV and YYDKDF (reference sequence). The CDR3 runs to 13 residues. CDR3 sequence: CATSRETGLEQYV. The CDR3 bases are TGTGCCACCAGCAGAGAGACAGGGCTCGAGCAGTACGTC.

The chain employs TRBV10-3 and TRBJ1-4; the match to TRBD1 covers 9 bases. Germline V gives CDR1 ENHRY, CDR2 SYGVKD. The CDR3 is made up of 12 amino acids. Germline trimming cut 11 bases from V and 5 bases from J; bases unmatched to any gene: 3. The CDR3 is CASGTGNEKLFF. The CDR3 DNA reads TGTGCCTCCGGGACAGGGAATGAAAAACTGTTTTTT.

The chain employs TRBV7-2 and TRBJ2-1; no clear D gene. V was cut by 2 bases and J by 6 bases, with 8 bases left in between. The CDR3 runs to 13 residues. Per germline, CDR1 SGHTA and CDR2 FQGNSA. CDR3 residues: CASSLHPSNEQFF. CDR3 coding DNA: TGTGCCAGCAGCTTACATCCGTCCAATGAGCAGTTCTTC.

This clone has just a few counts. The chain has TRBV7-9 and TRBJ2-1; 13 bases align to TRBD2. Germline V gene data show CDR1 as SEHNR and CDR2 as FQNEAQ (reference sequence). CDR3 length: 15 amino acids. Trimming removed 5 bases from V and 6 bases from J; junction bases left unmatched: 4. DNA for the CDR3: TGTGCCAGCAGCCGCGGACTAGCGGGAGTCAATGAGCAGTTCTTC. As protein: CASSRGLAGVNEQFF.

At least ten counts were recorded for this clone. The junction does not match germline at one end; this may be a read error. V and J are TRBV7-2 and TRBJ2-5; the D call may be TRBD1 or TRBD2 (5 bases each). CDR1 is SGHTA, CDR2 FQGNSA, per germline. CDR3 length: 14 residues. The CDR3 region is CASRDGGRQGTQYF. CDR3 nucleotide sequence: TGTGCCAGCAGGGATGGGGGACGACAAGGGACCCAGTACTTC.

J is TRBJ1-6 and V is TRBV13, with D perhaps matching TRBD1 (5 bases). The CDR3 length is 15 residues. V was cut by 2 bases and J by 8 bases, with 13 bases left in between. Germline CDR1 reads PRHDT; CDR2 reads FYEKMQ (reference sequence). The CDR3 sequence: CASSLTGTPDSPLHF. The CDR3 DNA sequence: TGTGCCAGCAGCTTAACAGGCACCCCGGATTCACCCCTCCACTTT.

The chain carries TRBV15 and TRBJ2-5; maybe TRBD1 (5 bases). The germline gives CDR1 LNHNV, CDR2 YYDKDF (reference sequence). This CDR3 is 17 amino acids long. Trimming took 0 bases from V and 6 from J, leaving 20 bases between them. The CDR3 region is CATSREVAGLGVKTQYF. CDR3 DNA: TGTGCCACCAGCAGAGAAGTCGCAGGGTTGGGTGTAAAGACCCAGTACTTC.